This TCR beta chain emerged from a study of cytomegalovirus exposure and HLA in healthy donors. Findings and caveats of the study: Altogether, about 160 TCR beta chains were recorded as cytomegalovirus-associated. Later, an analysis showed that TCR beta chains associated with HLA were more clonally expanded than others that were equally common.

Researchers ran the PCR with 60 Vbeta and 13 Jbeta primers. Original handling: Later analysis identified around 85 million unique TCR beta chains, roughly 11 million shared. Some clones are missing from TCRdb's copy, which holds only in-frame ones; the method was immunoSEQ multiplex PCR. Clone size and the V and J calls come from that table; the DNA yielded D and trimming. The sample contains under 200,000 clones, 70% to 85% of which appear only once. A note on this clone: What it binds is unknown.

J lost 1 base, V lost 5 bases, and 3 bases had no gene match. CDR3 length: 16 residues. Germline CDR1 SGHTA, CDR2 FQGTGA. The origin of this receptor is a man younger than 45 in good health and CMV-seropositive. The sample taken for sequencing was PBMCs. The rearrangement joins TRBV7-3 to TRBJ2-3, with TRBD2 identical over 13 bases. CDR3 DNA sequence: TGTGCCAGCAGCCGTGGACTAGCGGGGGGCACAGATACGCAGTATTTT. Translation gives CASSRGLAGGTDTQYF. The full variable domain, with the rest looked up from reference TRBV7-3 and TRBJ2-3, is GAGVSQTPSNKVTEKGKYVELRCDPISGHTALYWYRQSLGQGPEFLIYFQGTGAADDSGLPNDRFFAVRPEGSVSTLKIQRTERGDSAVYLCASSRGLAGGTDTQYFGPGTRLTVL.